This T cell receptor beta chain is drawn from a study of control samples from healthy donors and cancer patients. Generated by immunoSEQ multiplex PCR, the TCRdb table keeps only in-frame clones and is missing some. This sample has roughly 190,000 clones; about 90% occur once, and the top ten carry roughly 1.9%. The V end was cut by 0 bases, the J end by 7 bases, with 14 bases between. The germline gives CDR1 SGHRS, CDR2 YFSETQ. The CDR3 totals 16 residues. This chain uses TRBV5-1 with TRBJ1-6; possible D gene TRBD1, 5 bases. Sequencing was done on a sample of blood. This clonotype was sampled from a man aged 30 to 45 in good health. CDR3 loop: CASSLAIQGRNSPLHF. The DNA for the CDR3 is TGCGCCAGCAGCTTGGCCATCCAGGGACGGAATTCACCCCTCCACTTT.